The entry below describes one T cell receptor beta chain. Its target is unknown. The sample comes from a study of shared clonotypes between healthy human individuals. For the study at large: Donors, aged 18 to 49, were a couple of women and a few men. General study points: Naive CD4 clonotype sharing across a handful of donors was 4% to 5.5%.

CD45RA+ naive and CD45RA-negative memory subsets were separated from CD4+ cells. Only in-frame clones appear in the TCRdb table, and some are missing; sequencing was by immunoSEQ multiplex PCR. The table lists some 1,100,000 clones, around three quarters of them singletons. Per the germline V gene, CDR1 is SGHNT and CDR2 is YYREEE (reference sequence). CDR3 length: 11 residues. Trimming stripped 8 bases from V and 7 bases from J, with 11 bases between. Sequenced input: memory CD4+ T cells from PBMCs. The subset: CD45RA-negative fraction. The rearrangement uses TRBV5-4 and TRBJ2-3, with TRBD1 as a possible D gene (6 bases). This clonotype originated in a man aged 18 to 30 in good health. Some clones in this sample may be carry-over from other donors' samples. The CDR3 protein is CARKQGHTQYF. In DNA, the CDR3 is TGTGCCAGGAAACAGGGCCATACGCAGTATTTT.